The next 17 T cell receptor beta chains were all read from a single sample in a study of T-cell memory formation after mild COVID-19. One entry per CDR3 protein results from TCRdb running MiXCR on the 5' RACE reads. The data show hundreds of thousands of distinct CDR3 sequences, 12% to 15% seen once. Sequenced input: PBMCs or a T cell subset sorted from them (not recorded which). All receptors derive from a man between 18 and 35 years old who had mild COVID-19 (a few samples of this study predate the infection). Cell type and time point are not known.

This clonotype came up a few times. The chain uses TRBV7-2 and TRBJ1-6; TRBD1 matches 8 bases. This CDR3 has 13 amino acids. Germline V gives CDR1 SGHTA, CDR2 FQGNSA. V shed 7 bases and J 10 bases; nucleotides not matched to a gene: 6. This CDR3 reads CASNGDRRSPLHF. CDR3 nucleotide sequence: TGTGCCAGCAACGGGGACAGGCGGTCACCCCTCCACTTT.

CDR3 coding DNA: TGTGCCAGCAGTTTAAGACTTGATAGCGGGGGGTCGCAAGAGACCCAGTACTTC. Translated: CASSLRLDSGGSQETQYF. V gene TRBV28 combines with J gene TRBJ2-5, with 10 positions matching TRBD2. Losses at the gene ends were 2 bases for V and 2 bases for J; bases not matched to a gene: 11. CDR1 and CDR2 from the germline V gene are MDHEN and SYDVKM. CDR3 length equals 18 residues. Full variable domain (outside the CDR3, taken from reference TRBV28 and TRBJ2-5): DVKVTQSSRYLVKRTGEKVFLECVQDMDHENMFWYRQDPGLGLRLIYFSYDVKMKEKGDIPEGYSVSREKKERFSLILESASTNQTSMYLCASSLRLDSGGSQETQYFGPGTRLLVL.

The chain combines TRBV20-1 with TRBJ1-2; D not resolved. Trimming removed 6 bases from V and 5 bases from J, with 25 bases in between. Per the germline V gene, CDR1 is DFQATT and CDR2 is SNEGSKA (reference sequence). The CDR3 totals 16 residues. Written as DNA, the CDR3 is TGCAGTGCCCCCGCGTCCGCTCTCGCGCAGAGATATGGCTACACCTTC. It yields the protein CSAPASALAQRYGYTF.

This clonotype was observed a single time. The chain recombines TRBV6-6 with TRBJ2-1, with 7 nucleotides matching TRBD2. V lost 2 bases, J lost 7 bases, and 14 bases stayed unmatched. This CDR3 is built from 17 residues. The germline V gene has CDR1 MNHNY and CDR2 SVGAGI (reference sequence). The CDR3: CASSYPRGRTRRNEQFF. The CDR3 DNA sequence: TGTGCCAGCAGTTACCCTAGGGGAAGGACTAGGAGAAATGAGCAGTTCTTC.

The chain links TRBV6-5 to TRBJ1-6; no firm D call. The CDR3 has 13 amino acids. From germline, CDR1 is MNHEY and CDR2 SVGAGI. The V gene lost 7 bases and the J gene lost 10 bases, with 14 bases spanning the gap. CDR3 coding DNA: TGTGCCAGCACTCCGGGAGACGTCTCACCCCTCCACTTT. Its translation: CASTPGDVSPLHF.

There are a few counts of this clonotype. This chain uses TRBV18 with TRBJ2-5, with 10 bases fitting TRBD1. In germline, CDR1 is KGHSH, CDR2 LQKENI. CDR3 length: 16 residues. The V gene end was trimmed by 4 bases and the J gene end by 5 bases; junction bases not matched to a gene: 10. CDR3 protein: CASSHTTTGGAETQYF. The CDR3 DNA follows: TGTGCCAGCTCACACACAACGACAGGGGGCGCGGAGACCCAGTACTTC.

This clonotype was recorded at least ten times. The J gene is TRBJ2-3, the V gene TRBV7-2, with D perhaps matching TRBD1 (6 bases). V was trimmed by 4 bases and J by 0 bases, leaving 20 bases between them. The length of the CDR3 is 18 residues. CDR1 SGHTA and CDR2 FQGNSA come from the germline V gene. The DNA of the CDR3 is TGTGCCAGCAGCTGGGGCGCTCCGGGACATACTAGCACAGATACGCAGTATTTT. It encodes CASSWGAPGHTSTDTQYF. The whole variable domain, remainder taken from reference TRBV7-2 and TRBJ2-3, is GAGVSQSPSNKVTEKGKDVELRCDPISGHTALYWYRQSLGQGLEFLIYFQGNSAPDKSGLPSDRFSAERTGGSVSTLTIQRTQQEDSAVYLCASSWGAPGHTSTDTQYFGPGTRLTVL.

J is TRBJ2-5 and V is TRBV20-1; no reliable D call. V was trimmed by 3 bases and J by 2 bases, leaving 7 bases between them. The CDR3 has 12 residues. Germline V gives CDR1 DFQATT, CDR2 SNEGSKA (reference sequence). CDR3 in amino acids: CSASPDQETQYF. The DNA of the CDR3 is TGCAGTGCTAGTCCCGATCAAGAGACCCAGTACTTC.

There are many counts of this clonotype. CDR3 sequence (DNA): TGCGCCAGCAGCTTATCGCAGGGCGCGGTATCTTACTTC. Residues: CASSLSQGAVSYF. The chain combines TRBV5-1 with TRBJ2-5, with TRBD1 as a possible D gene (5 bases). CDR1 is SGHRS and CDR2 is YFSETQ in the germline V gene. Trimming pared 2 bases from V and 14 bases from J, leaving 19 bases between. The CDR3 is 13 residues long.

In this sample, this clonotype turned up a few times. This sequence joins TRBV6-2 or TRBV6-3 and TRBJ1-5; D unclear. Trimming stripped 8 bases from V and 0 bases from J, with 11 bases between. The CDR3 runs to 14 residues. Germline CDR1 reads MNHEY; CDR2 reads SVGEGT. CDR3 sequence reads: CASHLRYSNQPQHF. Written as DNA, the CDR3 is TGTGCCAGCCATCTGAGGTATAGCAATCAGCCCCAGCATTTT.

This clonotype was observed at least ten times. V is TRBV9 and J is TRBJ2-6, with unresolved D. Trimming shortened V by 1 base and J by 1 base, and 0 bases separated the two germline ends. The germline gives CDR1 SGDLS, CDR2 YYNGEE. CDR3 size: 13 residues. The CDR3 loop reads CASSVSGANVLTF. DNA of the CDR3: TGTGCCAGCAGCGTATCTGGGGCCAACGTCCTGACTTTC.

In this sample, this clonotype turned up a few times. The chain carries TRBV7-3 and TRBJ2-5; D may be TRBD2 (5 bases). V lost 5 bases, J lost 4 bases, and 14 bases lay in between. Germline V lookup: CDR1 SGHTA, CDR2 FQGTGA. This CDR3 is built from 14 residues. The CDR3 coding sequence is TGTGCCAGCAGCACGGGATTCCTGGGAGAGACCCAGTACTTC. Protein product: CASSTGFLGETQYF.

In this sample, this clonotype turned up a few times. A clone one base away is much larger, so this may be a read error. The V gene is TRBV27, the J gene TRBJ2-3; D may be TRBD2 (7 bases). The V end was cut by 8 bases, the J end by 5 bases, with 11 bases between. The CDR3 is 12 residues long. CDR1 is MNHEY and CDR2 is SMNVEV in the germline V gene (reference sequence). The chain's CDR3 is CASGGALDTQYF. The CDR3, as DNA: TGTGCCAGCGGGGGGGCCCTAGATACGCAGTATTTT.

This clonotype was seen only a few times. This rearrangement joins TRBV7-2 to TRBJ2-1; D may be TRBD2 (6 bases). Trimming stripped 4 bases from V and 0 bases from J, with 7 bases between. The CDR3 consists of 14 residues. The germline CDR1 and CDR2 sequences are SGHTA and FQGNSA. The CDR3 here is CASSWRDSYNEQFF. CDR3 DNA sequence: TGTGCCAGCAGCTGGAGGGACTCCTACAATGAGCAGTTCTTC. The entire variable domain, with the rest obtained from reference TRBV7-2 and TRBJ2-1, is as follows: GAGVSQSPSNKVTEKGKDVELRCDPISGHTALYWYRQSLGQGLEFLIYFQGNSAPDKSGLPSDRFSAERTGGSVSTLTIQRTQQEDSAVYLCASSWRDSYNEQFFGPGTRLTVL.

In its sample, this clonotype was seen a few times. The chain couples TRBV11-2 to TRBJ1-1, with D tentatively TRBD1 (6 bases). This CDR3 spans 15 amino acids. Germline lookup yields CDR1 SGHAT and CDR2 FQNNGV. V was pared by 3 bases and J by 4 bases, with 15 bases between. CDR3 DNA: TGTGCCAGCAGCTTCCGGGGGGCAGGTGTCACTGAAGCTTTCTTT. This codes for CASSFRGAGVTEAFF.

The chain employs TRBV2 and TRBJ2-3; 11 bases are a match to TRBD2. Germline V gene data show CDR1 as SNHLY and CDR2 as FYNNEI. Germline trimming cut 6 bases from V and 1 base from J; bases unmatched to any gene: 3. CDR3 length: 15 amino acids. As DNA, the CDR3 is TGTGCCAGCAGGTTGACTAGCGGGGGCACAGATACGCAGTATTTT. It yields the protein CASRLTSGGTDTQYF.

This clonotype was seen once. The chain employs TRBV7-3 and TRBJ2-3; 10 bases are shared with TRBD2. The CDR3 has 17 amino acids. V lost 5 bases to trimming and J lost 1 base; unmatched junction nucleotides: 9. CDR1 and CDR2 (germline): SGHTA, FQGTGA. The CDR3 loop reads CASSPGGGTSGTDTQYF. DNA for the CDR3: TGTGCCAGCAGCCCCGGGGGTGGGACTAGCGGCACAGATACGCAGTATTTT.